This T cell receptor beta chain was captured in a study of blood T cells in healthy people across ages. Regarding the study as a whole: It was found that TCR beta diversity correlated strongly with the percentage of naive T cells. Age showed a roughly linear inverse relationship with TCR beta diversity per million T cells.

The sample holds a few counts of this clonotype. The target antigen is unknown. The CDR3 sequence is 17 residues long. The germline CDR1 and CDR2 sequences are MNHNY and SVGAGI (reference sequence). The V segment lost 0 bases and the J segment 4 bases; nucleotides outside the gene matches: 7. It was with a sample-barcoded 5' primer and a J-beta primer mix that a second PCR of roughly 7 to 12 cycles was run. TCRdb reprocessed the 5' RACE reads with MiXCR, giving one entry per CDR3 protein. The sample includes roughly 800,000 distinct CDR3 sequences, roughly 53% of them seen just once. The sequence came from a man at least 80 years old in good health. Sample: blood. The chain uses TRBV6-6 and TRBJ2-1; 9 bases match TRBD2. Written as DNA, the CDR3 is TGTGCCAGCAGTTACTCGAACAGCGGGGGGATTTACAATGAGCAGTTCTTC. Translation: CASSYSNSGGIYNEQFF.